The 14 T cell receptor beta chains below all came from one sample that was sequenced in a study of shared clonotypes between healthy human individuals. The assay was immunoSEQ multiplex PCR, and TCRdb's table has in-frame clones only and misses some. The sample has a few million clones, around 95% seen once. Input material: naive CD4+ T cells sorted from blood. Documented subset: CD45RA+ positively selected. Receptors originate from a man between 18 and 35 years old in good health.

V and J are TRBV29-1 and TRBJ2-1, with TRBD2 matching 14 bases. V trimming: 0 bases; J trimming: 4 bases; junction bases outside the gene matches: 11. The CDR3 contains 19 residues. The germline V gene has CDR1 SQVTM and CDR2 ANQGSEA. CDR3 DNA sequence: TGCAGCGTTGAAGAAGGGACTAGCGGGGGAGCTAGAATTTACAATGAGCAGTTCTTC. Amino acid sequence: CSVEEGTSGGARIYNEQFF.

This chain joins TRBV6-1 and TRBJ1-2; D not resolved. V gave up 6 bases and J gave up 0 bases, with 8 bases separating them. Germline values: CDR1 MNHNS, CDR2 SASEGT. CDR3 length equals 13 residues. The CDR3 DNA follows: TGTGCCAGCAGCCGATTCGCTAACTATGGCTACACCTTC. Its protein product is CASSRFANYGYTF.

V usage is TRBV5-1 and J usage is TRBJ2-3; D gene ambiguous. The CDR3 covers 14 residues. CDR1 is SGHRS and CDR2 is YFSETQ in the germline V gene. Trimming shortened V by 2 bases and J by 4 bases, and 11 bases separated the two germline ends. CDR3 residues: CASSLGGPSDTQYF. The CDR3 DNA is TGCGCCAGCAGCTTAGGTGGGCCGTCAGATACGCAGTATTTT.

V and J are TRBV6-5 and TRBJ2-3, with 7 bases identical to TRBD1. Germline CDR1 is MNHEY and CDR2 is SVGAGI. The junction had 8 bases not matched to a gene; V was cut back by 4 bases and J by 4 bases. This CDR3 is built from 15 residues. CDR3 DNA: TGTGCCAGCAGTTCACCGACAGGGATGCCAGATACGCAGTATTTT. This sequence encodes CASSSPTGMPDTQYF.

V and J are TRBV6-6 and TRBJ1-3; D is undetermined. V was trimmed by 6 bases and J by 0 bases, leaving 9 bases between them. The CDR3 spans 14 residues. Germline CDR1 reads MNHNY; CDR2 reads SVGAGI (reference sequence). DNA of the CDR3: TGTGCCAGCAGCCCGACCTCCTCTGGAAACACCATATATTTT. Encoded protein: CASSPTSSGNTIYF.

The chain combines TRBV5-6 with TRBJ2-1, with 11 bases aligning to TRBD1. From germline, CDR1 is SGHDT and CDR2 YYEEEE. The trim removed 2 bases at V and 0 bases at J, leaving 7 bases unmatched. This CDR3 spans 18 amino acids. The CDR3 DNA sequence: TGTGCCAGCAGCTTCGGACAGGGGGCAAGGAGCTCCTACAATGAGCAGTTCTTC. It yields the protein CASSFGQGARSSYNEQFF.

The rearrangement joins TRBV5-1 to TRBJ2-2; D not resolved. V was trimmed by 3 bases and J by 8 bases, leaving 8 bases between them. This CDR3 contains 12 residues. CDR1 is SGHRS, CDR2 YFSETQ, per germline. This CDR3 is CASSSTMGELFF. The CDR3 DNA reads TGCGCCAGCAGCTCTACGATGGGGGAGCTGTTTTTT.

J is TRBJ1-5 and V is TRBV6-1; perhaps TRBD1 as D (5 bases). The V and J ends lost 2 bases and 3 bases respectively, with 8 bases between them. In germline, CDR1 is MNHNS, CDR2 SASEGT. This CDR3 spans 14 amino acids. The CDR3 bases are TGTGCCAGCAGTGAATGGGGGATCAATCAGCCCCAGCATTTT. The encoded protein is CASSEWGINQPQHF.

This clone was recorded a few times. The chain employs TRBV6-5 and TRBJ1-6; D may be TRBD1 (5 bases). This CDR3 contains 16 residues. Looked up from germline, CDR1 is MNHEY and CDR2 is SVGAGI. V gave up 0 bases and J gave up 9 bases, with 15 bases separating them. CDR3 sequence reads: CASSYSGRRVGSPLHF. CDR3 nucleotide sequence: TGTGCCAGCAGTTACTCGGGGCGCAGGGTGGGTTCACCCCTCCACTTT.

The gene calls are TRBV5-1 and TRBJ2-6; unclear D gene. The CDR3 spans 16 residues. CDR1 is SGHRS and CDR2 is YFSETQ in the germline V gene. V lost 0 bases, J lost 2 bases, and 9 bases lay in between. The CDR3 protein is CASSLDGLPGANVLTF. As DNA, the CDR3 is TGCGCCAGCAGCTTGGACGGCCTTCCTGGGGCCAACGTCCTGACTTTC.

The CDR3 DNA is TGTGCCAGCAGCTTGTTAGAACACTCCTACGAGCAGTACTTC. Amino acids: CASSLLEHSYEQYF. The chain recombines TRBV5-6 with TRBJ2-7, with D unclear. V lost 1 base, J lost 0 bases, and 8 bases lay in between. This CDR3 comprises 14 residues. The V gene's germline CDR1 is SGHDT and CDR2 YYEEEE. Looking up the rest from reference TRBV5-6 and TRBJ2-7 gives the full variable domain: DAGVTQSPTHLIKTRGQQVTLRCSPKSGHDTVSWYQQALGQGPQFIFQYYEEEERQRGNFPDRFSGHQFPNYSSELNVNALLLGDSALYLCASSLLEHSYEQYFGPGTRLTVT.

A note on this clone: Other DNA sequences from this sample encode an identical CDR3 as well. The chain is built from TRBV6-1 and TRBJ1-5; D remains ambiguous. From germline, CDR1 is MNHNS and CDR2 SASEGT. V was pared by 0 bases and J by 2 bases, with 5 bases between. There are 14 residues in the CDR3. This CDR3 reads CASSEALGNQPQHF. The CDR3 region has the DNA TGTGCCAGCAGTGAAGCATTAGGCAATCAGCCCCAGCATTTT.

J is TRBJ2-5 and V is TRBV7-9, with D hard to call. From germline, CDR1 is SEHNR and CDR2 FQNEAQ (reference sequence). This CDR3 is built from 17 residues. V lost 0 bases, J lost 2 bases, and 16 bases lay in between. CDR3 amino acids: CASSLASWAESQETQYF. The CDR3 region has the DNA TGTGCCAGCAGCTTAGCATCCTGGGCAGAGTCGCAAGAGACCCAGTACTTC.

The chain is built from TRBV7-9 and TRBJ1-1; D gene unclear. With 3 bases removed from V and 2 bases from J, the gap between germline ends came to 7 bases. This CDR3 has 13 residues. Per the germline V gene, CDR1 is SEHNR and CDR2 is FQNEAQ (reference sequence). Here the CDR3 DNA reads TGTGCCAGCAGCTTCCGGATCAACACTGAAGCTTTCTTT. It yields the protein CASSFRINTEAFF.